The 20 T cell receptor beta chains listed next were all sequenced from one sample in a study of T cell changes during pregnancy in multiple sclerosis. Generated by immunoSEQ multiplex PCR, the TCRdb table keeps only in-frame clones and is missing some. The repertoire holds 40,000 to 55,000 clones, with around 89% as singletons. Specimen: CD8+ T cells from peripheral blood mononuclear cells, collected in the second trimester of pregnancy. Receptors were obtained from a female donor with multiple sclerosis, enrolled in a pregnancy study.

The gene calls are TRBV27 and TRBJ2-5; a possible D gene is TRBD1 (7 bases). CDR1 and CDR2 from the germline V gene are MNHEY and SMNVEV (reference sequence). Trimming took 8 bases from V and 0 from J, leaving 16 bases between them. There are 15 residues in the CDR3. CDR3 DNA sequence: TGTGCCAGCGGAGGGGGCATTGGGTACCAAGAGACCCAGTACTTC. It codes for CASGGGIGYQETQYF.

This sequence joins TRBV25-1 and TRBJ1-6; TRBD1 aligns across 8 bases. The germline V gene has CDR1 MGHDK and CDR2 SYGVNS. The CDR3 is made up of 15 amino acids. Losses at the gene ends were 4 bases for V and 7 bases for J; bases not matched to a gene: 6. The CDR3 reads CASSATTGANSPLHF. In DNA form, the CDR3 reads TGTGCCAGCAGTGCCACGACAGGGGCCAATTCACCCCTCCACTTT.

The V and J genes are TRBV6-4 and TRBJ2-6, with D unclear. Germline-derived CDR1 and CDR2 are MRHNA and SNTAGT. Trimming removed 3 bases at V and 1 base at J, with 7 bases between. The CDR3 contains 15 residues. The CDR3 region has the DNA TGTGCCAGCAGTGAAAAAGCTTCTGGGGCCAACGTCCTGACTTTC. It codes for CASSEKASGANVLTF.

The chain combines TRBV29-1 with TRBJ2-7, with D uncertain. The V gene's germline CDR1 is SQVTM and CDR2 ANQGSEA. The CDR3 runs 10 residues. The V end lost 3 bases, the J end lost 5 bases, and 5 bases lay between the germline ends. The CDR3 DNA sequence: TGCAGCGTTGAGTCGGACGAGCAGTACTTC. Protein: CSVESDEQYF.

The chain has TRBV7-8 and TRBJ2-7; TRBD2 might be the D (5 bases). Germline V gene lookup returns CDR1 SGHVS and CDR2 FQNEAQ. V dropped 2 bases and J dropped 5 bases, with 7 bases sitting between them. The CDR3 has 12 amino acids. The CDR3 protein is CASSLRGNEQYF. Written as DNA, the CDR3 is TGTGCCAGCAGCTTACGGGGTAACGAGCAGTACTTC.

The chain uses TRBV6-1 and TRBJ2-5; perhaps TRBD1 as D (6 bases). The CDR3 spans 16 residues. Germline V lookup: CDR1 MNHNS, CDR2 SASEGT. V lost 2 bases and J 1 base, leaving 14 bases between the germline ends. CDR3 in amino acids: CASSENWGPSQETQYF. Here the CDR3 DNA reads TGTGCCAGCAGTGAAAACTGGGGGCCCTCCCAAGAGACCCAGTACTTC.

The chain employs TRBV4-2 and TRBJ1-2; D perhaps matches TRBD1 (6 bases). V was clipped by 0 bases and J by 4 bases, with 21 bases between them. Per germline, CDR1 LGHNA and CDR2 YNFKEQ. This CDR3 has 18 amino acids. The CDR3 DNA reads TGTGCCAGCAGCCAAGAGATCGACACGCTGGACAGTTTCTATGGCTACACCTTC. Translated: CASSQEIDTLDSFYGYTF.

The CDR3 sequence: CASKPLTGNNSPLHF. Here the CDR3 DNA reads TGTGCCAGCAAACCCCTGACAGGGAACAATTCACCCCTCCACTTT. This chain links TRBV27 with TRBJ1-6; 7 nucleotides align to TRBD1. The V and J ends lost 7 bases and 7 bases, in that order; junction bases with no gene match: 10. CDR1 is MNHEY and CDR2 is SMNVEV in the germline V gene (reference sequence). The CDR3 runs 15 residues.

The chain links TRBV5-5 to TRBJ1-5, with a tentative D call TRBD1 (5 bases). CDR3 length: 15 residues. CDR1 SGHKS and CDR2 YYEKEE come from the germline V gene (reference sequence). Trimming removed 1 base from V and 3 bases from J, with 11 bases in between. Here the CDR3 reads CASSLSQGTNQPQHF. Here the CDR3 DNA reads TGTGCCAGCAGCTTGAGCCAGGGTACCAATCAGCCCCAGCATTTT.

The rearrangement joins TRBV6-5 to TRBJ2-3, with a tentative D call TRBD2 (5 bases). The CDR3 totals 15 residues. CDR1 is MNHEY and CDR2 is SVGAGI in the germline V gene. Trimming removed 0 bases at V and 2 bases at J, with 9 bases between. CDR3 protein: CASSYSEGTTDTQYF. DNA for the CDR3: TGTGCCAGCAGTTACTCCGAGGGAACCACAGATACGCAGTATTTT.

This chain links TRBV19 with TRBJ1-2, with 7 bases aligning to TRBD1. This CDR3 region has 13 residues. Losses at the gene ends were 7 bases for V and 4 bases for J; bases not matched to a gene: 6. Germline V CDR1 and CDR2: LNHDA, SQIVND (reference sequence). CDR3 protein: CASNQGDTYGYTF. The CDR3 DNA reads TGTGCCAGTAACCAGGGGGACACCTATGGCTACACCTTC.

V and J are TRBV6-1 and TRBJ1-1; D gene ambiguous. Germline V CDR1 and CDR2: MNHNS, SASEGT. Trimming removed 7 bases from V and 8 bases from J, with 14 bases in between. The CDR3 sequence is 12 residues long. CDR3 in DNA: TGTGCCAGCACGGAGGGAACACAAGAAGCTTTCTTT. Translation: CASTEGTQEAFF.

The V and J genes are TRBV10-3 and TRBJ2-3; a weak D match, TRBD2 (5 bases). In germline, CDR1 is ENHRY, CDR2 SYGVKD. With 8 bases removed from V and 0 bases from J, the gap between germline ends came to 15 bases. The CDR3 loop spans 15 amino acids. The CDR3 sequence: CAIPAESGSTDTQYF. CDR3 bases: TGTGCCATCCCCGCCGAAAGCGGAAGCACAGATACGCAGTATTTT.

The rearrangement uses TRBV15 and TRBJ1-2; D is perhaps TRBD1 (5 bases). CDR1 and CDR2 (germline): LNHNV, YYDKDF (reference sequence). The CDR3 consists of 16 residues. V was cut by 0 bases and J by 7 bases, with 18 bases left in between. The CDR3 DNA is TGTGCCACCAGCAGAGATTCCGCGGGGGGAGTTGGTGGCTACACCTTC. Amino acids: CATSRDSAGGVGGYTF.

This chain links TRBV4-1 with TRBJ2-2; TRBD1 aligns across 8 bases. Germline CDR1 reads MGHRA; CDR2 reads YSYEKL. The CDR3 spans 15 residues. The V segment lost 4 bases and the J segment 5 bases; nucleotides outside the gene matches: 6. The CDR3 region is CASSRGQGATGELFF. DNA for the CDR3: TGCGCCAGCAGCCGAGGGCAGGGGGCAACCGGGGAGCTGTTTTTT.

V usage is TRBV13 and J usage is TRBJ1-3; D perhaps matches TRBD1 (5 bases). The CDR3 has 17 amino acids. Per germline, CDR1 PRHDT and CDR2 FYEKMQ (reference sequence). The V and J ends lost 0 bases and 0 bases respectively, with 12 bases between them. The CDR3 coding sequence is TGTGCCAGCAGCTTAGGGACAGTTTCTGCCTCTGGAAACACCATATATTTT. This encodes CASSLGTVSASGNTIYF.

The gene calls are TRBV7-3 and TRBJ2-1, with 12 bases matching TRBD2. The J segment lost 2 bases and the V segment lost 0 bases, leaving 8 bases of the junction unmatched. The V gene's germline CDR1 is SGHTA and CDR2 FQGTGA. The CDR3 length is 19 residues. The CDR3 sequence is CASSLTKRLAGAPYNEQFF. For the CDR3, the DNA is TGTGCCAGCAGCTTAACAAAAAGACTAGCGGGGGCCCCCTACAATGAGCAGTTCTTC.

This sequence joins TRBV7-9 and TRBJ1-5; possibly TRBD1 for D (5 bases). Trimming stripped 5 bases from V and 5 bases from J, with 13 bases between. This CDR3 is built from 14 residues. Germline assignment: CDR1 SEHNR and CDR2 FQNEAQ (reference sequence). The CDR3 loop reads CASSGKGLHQPQHF. The CDR3 DNA reads TGTGCCAGCAGCGGGAAGGGACTTCATCAGCCCCAGCATTTT.

The rearrangement uses TRBV18 and TRBJ2-3; D might be TRBD2 (5 bases). Germline assignment: CDR1 KGHSH and CDR2 LQKENI. V lost 6 bases, J lost 1 base, and 14 bases lay in between. The CDR3 has 15 residues. The DNA for the CDR3 is TGTGCCAGCTCCGGCCGGACCGGGGGCACAGATACGCAGTATTTT. Translation: CASSGRTGGTDTQYF.

The chain joins TRBV5-1 to TRBJ2-1; 11 nucleotides line up with TRBD2. J lost 4 bases, V lost 6 bases, and 9 bases had no gene match. In germline, CDR1 is SGHRS, CDR2 YFSETQ. This CDR3 is built from 16 residues. This CDR3 reads CASTYSGGAGYNEQFF. In nucleotides, the CDR3 is TGCGCCAGCACGTATAGCGGGGGGGCCGGGTACAATGAGCAGTTCTTC.